These 17 T cell receptor beta chains originate from one sample sequenced in a study of read filtering for tumor transcriptome and immune sequencing. From about 400 ng of RNA, a library with molecular barcoded alpha/delta and beta/gamma adaptors was made. TCRdb re-analysed the reads in MiXCR, keeping a single row per CDR3 protein. In the table there are tens of thousands of distinct CDR3 sequences, over 13% of which are singletons. The specimen was a population of CD138-negative cells sorted from bone marrow. Every receptor here comes from a donor aged 40 or over with multiple myeloma.

This clonotype was seen many times. The chain has TRBV5-1 and TRBJ2-1, with 9 bases matching TRBD2. Germline V gene lookup returns CDR1 SGHRS and CDR2 YFSETQ. Trimming cost V 0 bases and J 5 bases; bases outside gene matches: 3. The CDR3 contains 15 residues. DNA of the CDR3: TGCGCCAGCAGCTTGGGTAGCGGGAGTAACAATGAGCAGTTCTTC. Translating gives CASSLGSGSNNEQFF.

This clonotype was observed many times. This chain joins TRBV21-1 and TRBJ2-1; the D call of TRBD2 is as the table states it, not checked on the DNA. TRBV21-1 is listed as a pseudogene. The CDR3 spans 15 residues. CDR3 amino acids: CASSKRPSGYNEQFF. The CDR3 bases are TGTGCCAGCAGCAAACGGCCTAGCGGATACAATGAGCAGTTCTTC.

The chain uses TRBV20-1 and TRBJ2-5, with D perhaps matching TRBD2 (6 bases). Trimming left V 3 bases short and J 4 bases short, with 6 bases between. Germline CDR1 is DFQATT and CDR2 is SNEGSKA (reference sequence). There are 11 residues in the CDR3. The CDR3 nucleotides are TGCAGTGCTAGGGGAGGAGAGACCCAGTACTTC. Amino acids: CSARGGETQYF.

This clonotype was detected many times. The chain is built from TRBV20-1 and TRBJ2-1; D is possibly TRBD2 (5 bases). Trimming took 1 base from V and 0 from J, leaving 13 bases between them. The CDR3 totals 16 residues. Germline CDR1 and CDR2: DFQATT and SNEGSKA (reference sequence). The DNA for the CDR3 is TGCAGTGCTAGAGGTTTAGCGTCGGACTCCTACAATGAGCAGTTCTTC. Amino acid sequence: CSARGLASDSYNEQFF.

This clonotype was detected many times. V usage is TRBV20-1 and J usage is TRBJ1-6; tentatively, D is TRBD1 (5 bases). The CDR3 has 17 residues. Germline V gives CDR1 DFQATT, CDR2 SNEGSKA (reference sequence). V was pared by 3 bases and J by 2 bases, with 17 bases between. Written as DNA, the CDR3 is TGCAGTGCTAGGCCCAGGGCCTCTAGCCCCTATAATTCACCCCTCCACTTT. Amino acids: CSARPRASSPYNSPLHF.

This clonotype was observed a handful of times. A single base is all that separates this from a far larger clone, so a read error is likely. The chain is built from TRBV5-1 and TRBJ1-4; 9 bases are shared with TRBD1. This CDR3 comprises 16 residues. The germline V gene encodes CDR1 SGHRS and CDR2 YFSETQ. The CDR3 DNA follows: TGCGCCAGCAGCTGGGAACAGGGGGCTAGGACAGATACGCGGTATTTT. It encodes CASSWEQGARTDTRYF.

This clonotype was counted many times. V usage is TRBV3-2 and J usage is TRBJ2-7. TRBV3-2 is a pseudogene segment. The CDR3 spans 14 residues. CDR3 in DNA: TGTGCCAGCAGCCCCCACGGGAGCGCCTACGAGCAGTACTTC. This gives the protein CASSPHGSAYEQYF.

This clonotype has at least ten counts. V is TRBV24-1 and J is TRBJ2-2; D unresolved. Germline loops: CDR1 KGHDR, CDR2 SFDVKD. This CDR3 has 15 amino acids. V was shortened by 5 bases and J by 0 bases, with 9 bases between the two germline ends. CDR3 DNA sequence: TGTGCCACCAGTGTGGCGTCTTCGAACACCGGGGAGCTGTTTTTT. This gives the protein CATSVASSNTGELFF.

This clonotype was detected ten times or more. The CDR3 bases are TGTGCCAGCAGTTTAAGCAGGGTTTCCGAAAAACTGTTTTTT. Translated: CASSLSRVSEKLFF. This rearrangement joins TRBV27 to TRBJ1-4; perhaps TRBD1 as D (5 bases). This CDR3 spans 14 amino acids. Trimming stripped 2 bases from V and 8 bases from J, with 12 bases between. Germline V gene sequence: CDR1 MNHEY, CDR2 SMNVEV (reference sequence).

This clonotype was counted ten times or more. The CDR3 protein is CAWSVVSGFYNEQFF. In DNA, the CDR3 is TGTGCCTGGAGTGTGGTTAGCGGATTCTACAATGAGCAGTTCTTC. The chain joins TRBV30 to TRBJ2-1, with D perhaps TRBD2 (6 bases). V was trimmed by 0 bases and J by 3 bases, leaving 12 bases between them. The length of the CDR3 is 15 residues. Looked up from germline, CDR1 is GTSNPN and CDR2 is SVGIG (reference sequence).

This clonotype has just one count. A much more abundant neighbour one base away suggests this may be a read error. CDR3 DNA: TGCAGCGCCGACGACAGGGGCCAAGGGACCCAGTACTTC. Translating gives CSADDRGQGTQYF. V and J are TRBV29-1 and TRBJ2-5; 8 bases are a match to TRBD1. Germline assignment: CDR1 SQVTM and CDR2 ANQGSEA. The CDR3 runs 13 residues.

In the case of this clonotype: Given a far larger clone just one base away, this is likely a sequencing read error. V usage is TRBV5-1 and J usage is TRBJ2-5; D is perhaps TRBD1 (6 bases). Per the germline V gene, CDR1 is SGHRS and CDR2 is YFSETQ. The CDR3 is 16 residues long. The CDR3 DNA reads as TGTGCCAGCAGCTTAGGGGTAGGGGGACACCAAGAGGCCCAGTACTTC. Translation gives CASSLGVGGHQEAQYF.

This clonotype was seen ten or more times. The rearrangement joins TRBV6-5 to TRBJ2-2, with 10 bases lining up with TRBD1. The CDR3 spans 17 residues. Trimming at V came to 10 bases and at J to 5 bases, leaving 16 bases not matched to a gene. CDR1 is MNHEY and CDR2 is SVGAGI in the germline V gene. The CDR3 region has the DNA TGTGCCACCAAGACCATGGTAGACAGGGGGCGGACCGGGGAGCTGTTTTTT. Encoded protein: CATKTMVDRGRTGELFF.

This clonotype was observed many times. V gene TRBV5-1 combines with J gene TRBJ2-4; possible D gene TRBD2, 5 bases. This CDR3 has 19 residues. Germline-derived CDR1 and CDR2 are SGHRS and YFSETQ. Trimming stripped 3 bases from V and 0 bases from J, with 22 bases between. The CDR3 DNA reads TGCGCCAGCAGCTCCCAAGCCACCGACTACACTCTAGCCAAAAACATTCAGTACTTC. It encodes CASSSQATDYTLAKNIQYF.

The chain carries TRBV5-1 and TRBJ2-1, with D perhaps TRBD2 (5 bases). CDR1 is SGHRS, CDR2 YFSETQ, per germline. The CDR3 spans 14 residues. The V end was cut by 0 bases, the J end by 5 bases, with 9 bases between. This CDR3 is CASSLGSGDNEQFF. For the CDR3, the DNA is TGCGCCAGCAGCTTGGGGAGCGGAGACAATGAGCAGTTCTTC. The entire variable domain, with the rest obtained from reference TRBV5-1 and TRBJ2-1, is as follows: KAGVTQTPRYLIKTRGQQVTLSCSPISGHRSVSWYQQTPGQGLQFLFEYFSETQRNKGNFPGRFSGRQFSNSRSEMNVSTLELGDSALYLCASSLGSGDNEQFFGPGTRLTVL.

This clonotype was found many times. The rearrangement joins TRBV5-1 to TRBJ2-5; 7 bases align to TRBD1. With V trimmed by 0 bases and J by 2 bases, 4 bases remained unmatched. CDR1 and CDR2 (germline): SGHRS, YFSETQ. The length of the CDR3 is 15 residues. CDR3 DNA sequence: TGCGCCAGCAGCTTGGAGACGGGACAGCAAGAGACCCAGTACTTC. This gives the protein CASSLETGQQETQYF.

The table lists this clonotype with many counts. This chain joins TRBV11-3 and TRBJ2-1, with D possibly TRBD1 on 7 matching bases. The CDR3 is 15 amino acids. V was pared by 5 bases and J by 3 bases, with 14 bases between. From germline, CDR1 is SGHNT and CDR2 YENEEA. CDR3 nucleotides: TGTGCCAGCAGCACAGGACAGGACTACTACAATGAGCAGTTCTTC. Translating it yields CASSTGQDYYNEQFF.